These 23 T cell receptor beta chains were all obtained from the same sample, sequenced in a study of T cell responses to AZD1222 COVID-19 vaccine. The data were produced by immunoSEQ multiplex PCR, yet TCRdb's version contains in-frame clones alone and is incomplete. The sample has 150,000 to 200,000 clones; 94% are singletons. Source: peripheral blood, taken 28 days after the second AZD1222 dose. The receptors derive from an adult who received the AZD1222 COVID-19 vaccine.

V and J are TRBV9 and TRBJ2-1; 10 bases agree with TRBD1. This CDR3 has 14 amino acids. After removal of 3 bases from V and 8 bases from J, the junction contained 5 bases not matched to a gene. Germline assignment: CDR1 SGDLS and CDR2 YYNGEE. CDR3 coding DNA: TGTGCCAGCAGCGCGGGACAGGGGTGGGATGAGCAGTTCTTC. Its translation: CASSAGQGWDEQFF.

The chain links TRBV7-9 to TRBJ1-1; no firm D call. The CDR3 totals 13 residues. V lost 2 bases, J lost 0 bases, and 4 bases lay in between. Looked up from germline, CDR1 is SEHNR and CDR2 is FQNEAQ (reference sequence). The CDR3, as DNA: TGTGCCAGCAGCTTACCTCTGAACACTGAAGCTTTCTTT. Translating it yields CASSLPLNTEAFF.

CDR3 protein: CASSSVVQETQYF. The CDR3 nucleotides are TGTGCCAGTAGTAGTGTCGTCCAAGAGACCCAGTACTTC. The rearrangement uses TRBV19 and TRBJ2-5; no reliable D call. The CDR3 extends over 13 amino acids. The germline CDR1 and CDR2 sequences are LNHDA and SQIVND (reference sequence). Trimming took 4 bases from V and 1 from J, leaving 7 bases between them.

This chain's CDR3 is CASSPPGQNYTF. CDR3 nucleotides: TGTGCCAGCAGCCCCCCGGGACAGAACTACACCTTC. The V call is TRBV7-2, the J call TRBJ1-2; 7 positions match TRBD1. CDR1 is SGHTA and CDR2 is FQGNSA in the germline V gene. The CDR3 is 12 amino acids. The V segment lost 5 bases and the J segment 10 bases; nucleotides outside the gene matches: 7.

V usage is TRBV30 and J usage is TRBJ2-3; TRBD2 matches at 10 bases. This CDR3 is built from 15 residues. The germline CDR1 and CDR2 sequences are GTSNPN and SVGIG (reference sequence). Trimming at V came to 3 bases and at J to 0 bases, leaving 3 bases not matched to a gene. CDR3 DNA sequence: TGTGCCTGGAGCTTAGCGGGAGGTAGCACAGATACGCAGTATTTT. Translated, it gives CAWSLAGGSTDTQYF.

The V call is TRBV10-2, the J call TRBJ1-5; TRBD1 might be the D (6 bases). CDR3 length: 15 amino acids. The V end lost 6 bases, the J end lost 4 bases, and 16 bases lay between the germline ends. Germline CDR1 WSHSY, CDR2 SAAADI. The CDR3 DNA reads as TGCGCCAGCAGCCGAGTAGGGGGGGATAATCAGCCCCAGCATTTT. Amino acids: CASSRVGGDNQPQHF.

The genes are TRBV11-2 and TRBJ2-7, with D tentatively TRBD2 (6 bases). V shed 6 bases and J shed 7 bases, with 13 bases lying between them. Germline-derived CDR1 and CDR2 are SGHAT and FQNNGV. The CDR3 length is 12 residues. The DNA for the CDR3 is TGTGCCAGCAGTCCCCTCCTAGCGGAGCAGTACTTC. Amino acid sequence: CASSPLLAEQYF. The full variable domain, rest sourced from reference TRBV11-2 and TRBJ2-7, is EAGVAQSPRYKIIEKRQSVAFWCNPISGHATLYWYQQILGQGPKLLIQFQNNGVVDDSQLPKDRFSAERLKGVDSTLKIQPAKLEDSAVYLCASSPLLAEQYFGPGTRLTVT.

The rearrangement uses TRBV6-5 and TRBJ2-7; 11 bases agree with TRBD1. This CDR3 spans 15 amino acids. Germline V CDR1 and CDR2: MNHEY, SVGAGI. J lost 0 bases, V lost 6 bases, and 4 bases had no gene match. The CDR3 sequence is CASRRDRGDSYEQYF. The CDR3 coding sequence is TGTGCCAGCAGGCGGGACAGGGGGGACTCCTACGAGCAGTACTTC.

The J gene is TRBJ2-5, the V gene TRBV30; 11 positions match TRBD2. CDR3 length equals 15 residues. Germline CDR1 reads GTSNPN; CDR2 reads SVGIG (reference sequence). Germline trimming cut 4 bases from V and 5 bases from J; bases unmatched to any gene: 9. The CDR3 protein is CAWTVSGRARETQYF. DNA of the CDR3: TGTGCCTGGACCGTTAGCGGGAGGGCCCGGGAGACCCAGTACTTC. Full variable domain (rest looked up from reference TRBV30 and TRBJ2-5): SQTIHQWPATLVQPVGSPLSLECTVEGTSNPNLYWYRQAAGRGLQLLFYSVGIGQISSEVPQNLSASRPQDRQFILSSKKLLLSDSGFYLCAWTVSGRARETQYFGPGTRLLVL.

The gene calls are TRBV11-1 and TRBJ2-7, with D possibly TRBD2 on 6 matching bases. Trimming stripped 6 bases from V and 4 bases from J, with 16 bases between. This CDR3 contains 14 residues. Germline V lookup: CDR1 SGHAT, CDR2 FQDESV (reference sequence). Here the CDR3 DNA reads TGTGCCAGCAGAATACACGGGAGTAGTTACGAGCAGTACTTC. This codes for CASRIHGSSYEQYF.

This clone has only a few counts. The rearrangement uses TRBV2 and TRBJ1-5, with TRBD1 matching 9 bases. CDR1 is SNHLY, CDR2 FYNNEI, per germline. V lost 6 bases, J lost 6 bases, and 9 bases stayed unmatched. This CDR3 comprises 15 residues. The CDR3 reads CASSQGQGVGQPQHF. The CDR3 bases are TGTGCCAGCAGCCAGGGACAGGGCGTGGGTCAGCCCCAGCATTTT.

The rearrangement joins TRBV6-1 to TRBJ1-2; perhaps TRBD1 as D (5 bases). The CDR3 has 14 amino acids. The V end lost 1 base, the J end lost 4 bases, and 10 bases lay between the germline ends. Per germline, CDR1 MNHNS and CDR2 SASEGT. The CDR3 sequence is CASSEGQHFYGYTF. CDR3 in DNA: TGTGCCAGCAGTGAAGGACAGCACTTCTATGGCTACACCTTC.

V usage is TRBV18 and J usage is TRBJ2-5; D ambiguous. The length of the CDR3 is 13 residues. Trimming cost V 11 bases and J 1 base, with 14 bases left between them. Per the germline V gene, CDR1 is KGHSH and CDR2 is LQKENI. The CDR3 region has the DNA TGTGCCTCAAACACCTATCTCCAAGAGACCCAGTACTTC. Protein: CASNTYLQETQYF.

The chain joins TRBV5-1 to TRBJ2-5; 9 bases agree with TRBD2. The CDR3 is 14 residues long. Trimming took 0 bases from V and 5 from J; bases not matched to a gene: 2. The germline CDR1 and CDR2 sequences are SGHRS and YFSETQ. The CDR3 loop is CASSLGLAVETQYF. The CDR3 coding sequence is TGCGCCAGCAGCTTGGGACTAGCGGTTGAGACCCAGTACTTC.

V gene TRBV28 combines with J gene TRBJ1-2; D not resolved. Trimming cost V 5 bases and J 8 bases, with 15 bases left between them. Germline values: CDR1 MDHEN, CDR2 SYDVKM. This CDR3 is built from 13 residues. The CDR3 DNA reads as TGTGCCAGCAGTCTAGGACGTCGGCGGGGCTACACCTTC. It yields the protein CASSLGRRRGYTF.

The chain recombines TRBV30 with TRBJ2-1, with a tentative D call TRBD2 (6 bases). The CDR3 contains 14 residues. CDR1 and CDR2 (germline): GTSNPN, SVGIG (reference sequence). The V end lost 2 bases, the J end lost 6 bases, and 14 bases lay between the germline ends. The chain's CDR3 is CAWSPEGRPNEQFF. The CDR3 DNA reads TGTGCCTGGAGTCCCGAGGGGAGGCCCAATGAGCAGTTCTTC.

The chain recombines TRBV6-1 with TRBJ2-5; maybe TRBD1 (5 bases). Germline V gene lookup returns CDR1 MNHNS and CDR2 SASEGT. Trimming took 1 base from V and 1 from J, leaving 7 bases between them. The CDR3 covers 14 residues. The CDR3 DNA is TGTGCCAGCAGTGAAGTAGGGGTCCAAGAGACCCAGTACTTC. It codes for CASSEVGVQETQYF.

This chain connects TRBV18 to TRBJ2-1; 7 nucleotides match TRBD2. The CDR3 runs 16 residues. Germline CDR1 KGHSH, CDR2 LQKENI. V dropped 0 bases and J dropped 6; count of bases not matched to a gene: 8. The CDR3 sequence: CASSPPPGRQSNEQFF. The CDR3 DNA reads as TGTGCCAGCTCACCACCCCCCGGGAGGCAAAGCAATGAGCAGTTCTTC.

The chain couples TRBV7-9 to TRBJ2-2; maybe TRBD2 (6 bases). Germline loops: CDR1 SEHNR, CDR2 FQNEAQ (reference sequence). CDR3 length: 17 residues. Trimming stripped 2 bases from V and 6 bases from J, with 19 bases between. Written as DNA, the CDR3 is TGTGCCAGCAGCTTATTCTCGGGTCTTCGGGGGTCCGGGGAGCTGTTTTTT. Translation: CASSLFSGLRGSGELFF.

The chain recombines TRBV30 with TRBJ1-3, with no clear D. With 0 bases removed from V and 3 bases from J, the gap between germline ends came to 15 bases. Germline CDR1 and CDR2: GTSNPN and SVGIG (reference sequence). The CDR3 totals 16 residues. CDR3 region: CAWSVLWEPRGNTIYF. In DNA, the CDR3 is TGTGCCTGGAGTGTATTATGGGAGCCCCGTGGAAACACCATATATTTT.

This clone was seen just once. The chain links TRBV19 to TRBJ1-1; 8 positions match TRBD1. Germline lookup yields CDR1 LNHDA and CDR2 SQIVND (reference sequence). There are 14 residues in the CDR3. The V gene end was trimmed by 2 bases and the J gene end by 4 bases; junction bases not matched to a gene: 3. In nucleotides, the CDR3 is TGTGCCAGTAGTATACTCGGACAGGGCACTGAAGCTTTCTTT. It translates to CASSILGQGTEAFF.

This clone was counted once. For the CDR3, the DNA is TGTGCCAGCAGCTTAGACGCGACTAAGCAGTATTTT. This encodes CASSLDATKQYF. This sequence joins TRBV11-3 and TRBJ2-3; a weak D match, TRBD2 (5 bases). Trimming cost V 0 bases and J 11 bases, with 9 bases left between them. The CDR3 contains 12 residues. Per germline, CDR1 SGHNT and CDR2 YENEEA. The whole variable domain, remainder taken from reference TRBV11-3 and TRBJ2-3, is EAGVVQSPRYKIIEKKQPVAFWCNPISGHNTLYWYLQNLGQGPELLIRYENEEAVDDSQLPKDRFSAERLKGVDSTLKIQPAELGDSAVYLCASSLDATKQYFGPGTRLTVL.

The chain has TRBV28 and TRBJ1-4; D unresolved. The germline V gene has CDR1 MDHEN and CDR2 SYDVKM. The V end was cut by 4 bases, the J end by 7 bases, with 22 bases between. The CDR3 extends over 17 amino acids. CDR3 loop: CASSSIGWMANFEKLFF. DNA of the CDR3: TGTGCCAGCAGTTCAATAGGGTGGATGGCCAACTTTGAAAAACTGTTTTTT.